Listed below are T cell receptor beta chains from one sample, sequenced in a study of blood T cell dynamics during melanoma immunotherapy. This table comes from immunoSEQ multiplex PCR, and its TCRdb copy is limited to in-frame clones, with some not included. Of some 20,000 clones listed, about 85% are singletons. Material: blood, obtained from a patient treated with checkpoint blockade. Receptors originate from a human donor with melanoma. Both conserved end residues are part of each CDR3. The D gene is left open where the match is weak. Expanded clones get a size class; other rows say once, few or many, or leave the size out.

D gene	V gene	CDR3 length	J gene	clone size	CDR3 DNA	CDR3 protein
NA	TRBV10-2	15	TRBJ2-1	NA	TGCGCCAGCACAATGGCGGGAAGGGCCCTACCTGAGCAGTTCTTC	CASTMAGRALPEQFF
NA	TRBV28	15	TRBJ1-1	NA	TGTGCCAGCAGTTCAACAACAGGGATGAACACTGAAGCTTTCTTT	CASSSTTGMNTEAFF
TRBD1	TRBV9	14	TRBJ2-5	NA	TGTGCCAGCAGCGTACAGGGGGCTATGGAGACCCAGTACTTC	CASSVQGAMETQYF
NA	TRBV7-6	15	TRBJ1-5	few	TGTGCCAGCAGCTTAGCAGCGGGGTGGGGGCAGCCCCAGCATTTT	CASSLAAGWGQPQHF
TRBD2	TRBV29-1	15	TRBJ2-7	medium-sized	TGCAGCGTTGAATCCCAAGCTAGCGGGAGAGACGAGCAGTACTTC	CSVESQASGRDEQYF
TRBD2	TRBV7-9	14	TRBJ2-7	NA	TGTGCCAGCAGCCGGACTAGCGGGAGCGACGAGCAGTACTTC	CASSRTSGSDEQYF
TRBD2	TRBV27	14	TRBJ2-1	NA	TGTGCCAGCAGTGGGACTAGCGGGAGTAGTGAGCAGTTCTTC	CASSGTSGSSEQFF
NA	TRBV2	12	TRBJ2-5	few	TGTGCCAGCAGTGAATATCGGGAGACCCAGTACTTC	CASSEYRETQYF
NA	TRBV30	14	TRBJ1-6	NA	TGTGCCTGGAGTGTACGTCAGGGTGAATCACCCCTCCACTTT	CAWSVRQGESPLHF
NA	TRBV2	17	TRBJ1-5	NA	TGTGCCAGCGCCTGGGGCAGGGGTCTTTATAGCAATCAGCCCCAGCATTTT	CASAWGRGLYSNQPQHF
NA	TRBV28	15	TRBJ2-6	NA	TGTGCCAGCAGCGAAGACAGTTCTGGGGCCAACGTCCTGACTTTC	CASSEDSSGANVLTF
TRBD2	TRBV6-5	15	TRBJ2-7	once	TGTGCCAGCAGTCAGGGGACTAGCGCTACCTACGAGCAGTACTTC	CASSQGTSATYEQYF
NA	TRBV7-9	13	TRBJ2-7	few	TGTGCCAGCAGCTTAATAGAAGGCTACGAGCAGTACTTC	CASSLIEGYEQYF
NA	TRBV29-1	13	TRBJ1-2	NA	TGCAGCGTTGAAGTCCGGAGCTTGGATGGCTACACCTTC	CSVEVRSLDGYTF
TRBD2	TRBV28	14	TRBJ2-5	NA	TGTGCCAGCAGCGGGGGGGGCGGCGCTGAGACCCAGTACTTC	CASSGGGGAETQYF
NA	TRBV19	15	TRBJ2-1	NA	TGTGCCAGTAGTATAGATACTGGGCGGAGTAATGAGCAGTTCTTC	CASSIDTGRSNEQFF
NA	TRBV7-3	13	TRBJ2-1	NA	TGTGCCAGCAGCTTAGTATTGCAGGGTGAGCAGTTCTTC	CASSLVLQGEQFF
TRBD2	TRBV5-4	16	TRBJ2-1	NA	TGTGCCAGCAGCCCGGATGGACTAGCGGAGTACAATGAGCAGTTCTTC	CASSPDGLAEYNEQFF
NA	TRBV7-9	14	TRBJ1-4	NA	TGTGCCAGCAGCCCCCTCTCGGGTGGTGAAAAACTGTTTTTT	CASSPLSGGEKLFF
TRBD1	TRBV11-3	17	TRBJ2-3	once	TGTGCCAGCAGCCGCCGAGACAGGGTTGACGGGACAGATACGCAGTATTTT	CASSRRDRVDGTDTQYF
NA	TRBV19	12	TRBJ1-4	NA	TGTGCCAGTAGTATCACAGCTGAAAAACTGTTTTTT	CASSITAEKLFF
NA	TRBV6-1	15	TRBJ1-5	NA	TGTGCCAGCAGTGAATACGGGGGGAGCAATCAGCCCCAGCATTTT	CASSEYGGSNQPQHF
NA	TRBV30	13	TRBJ1-2	NA	TGTGCCTGGTCGTCGGGAGGGGACTATGGCTACACCTTC	CAWSSGGDYGYTF
NA	TRBV28	13	TRBJ1-1	NA	TGTGCCAGCAGTTTATCGGAACACACTGAAGCTTTCTTT	CASSLSEHTEAFF
NA	TRBV6-7	17	TRBJ2-4	NA	TGTGCCGGGGACCGCGGGACCAAGTCCCAGGCCAAAAACATTCAGTACTTC	CAGDRGTKSQAKNIQYF
NA	TRBV28	14	TRBJ2-7	once	TGTGCCAGCAGTTTAGGGCAGGGTAGCTACGAGCAGTACTTC	CASSLGQGSYEQYF
NA	TRBV5-1	16	TRBJ1-2	NA	TGCGCCAGCAGCCCAGGTAGCCCACCAGGACACTATGGCTACACCTTC	CASSPGSPPGHYGYTF
TRBD2	TRBV7-9	14	TRBJ2-7	NA	TGTGCCAGCACCTCCACGACCGGGACTAATGCGCAGTACTTC	CASTSTTGTNAQYF
TRBD2	TRBV2	17	TRBJ2-1	NA	TGTGCCAGCAGTGAAGCCGACGGCACTAGCGCTTACAATGAGCAGTTCTTC	CASSEADGTSAYNEQFF
TRBD1	TRBV7-6	16	TRBJ2-1	NA	TGTGCCAGCAGCTTGGTCTCCGGGACAGGGGGGAATGAGCAGTTCTTC	CASSLVSGTGGNEQFF
TRBD2	TRBV7-9	18	TRBJ2-5	NA	TGTGCCAGCAGCCCCACTGGGACTAGCGGGAGTAGCGCAGAGACCCAGTACTTC	CASSPTGTSGSSAETQYF
TRBD2	TRBV4-1	15	TRBJ2-2	few	TGCGCCAGCAGCCGTAGGGAGGGGAACACCGGGGAGCTGTTTTTT	CASSRREGNTGELFF
NA	TRBV27	12	TRBJ2-3	once	TGTGCCAGCAGTCCAGGGTTAGATACGCAGTATTTT	CASSPGLDTQYF
NA	TRBV4-2	15	TRBJ2-7	NA	TGTGCCAGCAGCCAAGAGGGACGGGGAACCTACGAGCAGTACTTC	CASSQEGRGTYEQYF
NA	TRBV7-9	16	TRBJ2-7	NA	TGTGCCAGCAGCACCGTGAAGGACGCCGCCGGCTACGAGCAGTACTTC	CASSTVKDAAGYEQYF
NA	TRBV5-1	15	TRBJ1-3	NA	TGCGCCAGCAGCGAAGACGGTTCCTCTGGAAACACCATATATTTT	CASSEDGSSGNTIYF
TRBD1	TRBV19	15	TRBJ1-5	NA	TGTGCCAGTAGTATAGTGGCAGGGGGCAAACAGCCCCAGCATTTT	CASSIVAGGKQPQHF
NA	TRBV6-4	13	TRBJ2-3	NA	TGTGCCAGCAGTGACGAGGAGGGGGATACGCAGTATTTT	CASSDEEGDTQYF
NA	TRBV19	13	TRBJ1-1	NA	TGTGCCAGTAGTGCTCAGGCGAACACTGAAGCTTTCTTT	CASSAQANTEAFF
NA	TRBV9	15	TRBJ1-5	NA	TGTGCCAGCAGCGTAGGAGACGATAGCAATCAGCCCCAGCATTTT	CASSVGDDSNQPQHF
NA	TRBV28	14	TRBJ2-1	NA	TGTGCCAGCAGTCCGTCGGCCTCCTACAATGAGCAGTTCTTC	CASSPSASYNEQFF
NA	TRBV28	14	TRBJ1-5	NA	TGTGCCAGCAGTATCAGCGAGGGCACTCAGCCCCAGCATTTT	CASSISEGTQPQHF
TRBD2	TRBV5-1	15	TRBJ2-4	NA	TGCGCCAGCAGCCCTGGCGGCGGGAGCGGAAACATTCAGTACTTC	CASSPGGGSGNIQYF
NA	TRBV6-5	13	TRBJ1-1	NA	TGTGCCAGCAGTCGACCGGGGGGGGCTGAAGCTTTCTTT	CASSRPGGAEAFF
NA	TRBV30	14	TRBJ1-5	NA	TGTGCCTGGAGTGCCCAGGATACTAGTCAGCCCCAGCATTTT	CAWSAQDTSQPQHF
NA	TRBV19	13	TRBJ1-2	NA	TGTGCCAGTAATTTCGGTGATAACTATGGCTACACCTTC	CASNFGDNYGYTF
NA	TRBV14	17	TRBJ1-2	NA	TGTGCCAGCAGCCCCATTAGCTCACAGGGACGGCCGTGGGGCTACACCTTC	CASSPISSQGRPWGYTF
TRBD2	TRBV5-1	14	TRBJ2-3	once	TGCGCCAGCAGCTCGAGCGGGAGTTCAGATACGCAGTATTTT	CASSSSGSSDTQYF
TRBD2	TRBV29-1	15	TRBJ2-1	NA	TGCAGCGTGACAAATGGGACTAGCGGATACAATGAGCAGTTCTTC	CSVTNGTSGYNEQFF
NA	TRBV6-5	12	TRBJ2-1	once	TGTGCCAGCAGTTACTCGGGCGATGAGCAGTTCTTC	CASSYSGDEQFF
NA	TRBV7-9	17	TRBJ1-6	NA	TGTGCCAGCAGCCCTGGGGAGCTACGCTCCTATAATTCACCCCTCCACTTT	CASSPGELRSYNSPLHF
NA	TRBV30	11	TRBJ1-1	NA	TGTGCCTGGAGTGTGCACCGAGAAGCTTTCTTT	CAWSVHREAFF
NA	TRBV11-1	13	TRBJ2-7	once	TGTGCCAGCAGCTTAACAGCATCCTACGAGCAGTACTTC	CASSLTASYEQYF
TRBD1	TRBV19	15	TRBJ2-5	NA	TGTGCCAGTAGTCCCGTCACAGGGGGCGCGGAGACCCAGTACTTC	CASSPVTGGAETQYF
TRBD2	TRBV28	16	TRBJ2-3	NA	TGTGCCAGCAGACCTCTAGCGGGAGCGGGTCCAGATACGCAGTATTTT	CASRPLAGAGPDTQYF